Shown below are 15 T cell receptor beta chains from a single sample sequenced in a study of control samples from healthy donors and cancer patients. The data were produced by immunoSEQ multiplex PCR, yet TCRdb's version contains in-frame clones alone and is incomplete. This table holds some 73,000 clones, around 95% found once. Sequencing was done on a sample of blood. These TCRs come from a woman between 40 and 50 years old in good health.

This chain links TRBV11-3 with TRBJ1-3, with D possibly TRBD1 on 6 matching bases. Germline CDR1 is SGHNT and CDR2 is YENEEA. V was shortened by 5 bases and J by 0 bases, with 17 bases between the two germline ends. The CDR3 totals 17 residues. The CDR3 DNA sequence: TGTGCCAGCAGCCTGGGGGCGGGCGGTGCCTCTGGAAACACCATATATTTT. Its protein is CASSLGAGGASGNTIYF.

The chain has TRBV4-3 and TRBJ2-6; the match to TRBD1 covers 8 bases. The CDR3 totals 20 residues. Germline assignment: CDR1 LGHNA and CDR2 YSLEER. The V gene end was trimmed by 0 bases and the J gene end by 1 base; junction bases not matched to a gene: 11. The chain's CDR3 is CASSQDSSYDRGSGANVLTF. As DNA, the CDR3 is TGCGCCAGCAGCCAAGATTCGTCGTATGACAGGGGATCTGGGGCCAACGTCCTGACTTTC.

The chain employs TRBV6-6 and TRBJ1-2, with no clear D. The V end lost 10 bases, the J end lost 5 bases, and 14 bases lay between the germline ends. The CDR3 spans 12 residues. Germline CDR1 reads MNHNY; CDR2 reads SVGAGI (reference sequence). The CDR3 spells CATWRNDYGYTF. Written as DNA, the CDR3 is TGTGCCACCTGGAGGAACGATTATGGCTACACCTTC.

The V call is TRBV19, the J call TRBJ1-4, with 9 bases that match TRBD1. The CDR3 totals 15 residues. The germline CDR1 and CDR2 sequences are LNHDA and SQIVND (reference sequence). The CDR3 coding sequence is TGTGGGACCGGGACAGGGTTTTTTGCGGATGAAAAACTGTTTTTT. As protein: CGTGTGFFADEKLFF.

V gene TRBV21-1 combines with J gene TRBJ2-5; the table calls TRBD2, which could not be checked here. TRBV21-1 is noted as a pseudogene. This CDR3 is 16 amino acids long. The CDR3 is CASSPRERGIQETQYF. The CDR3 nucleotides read TGTGCCAGCAGCCCTAGAGAGCGGGGGATACAAGAGACCCAGTACTTC.

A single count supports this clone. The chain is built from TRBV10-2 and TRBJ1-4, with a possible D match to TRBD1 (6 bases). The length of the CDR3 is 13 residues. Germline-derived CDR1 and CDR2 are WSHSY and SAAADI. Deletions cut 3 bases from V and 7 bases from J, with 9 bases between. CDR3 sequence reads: CASSEGGLEKLFF. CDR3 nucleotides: TGCGCCAGCAGTGAAGGGGGGCTTGAAAAACTGTTTTTT.

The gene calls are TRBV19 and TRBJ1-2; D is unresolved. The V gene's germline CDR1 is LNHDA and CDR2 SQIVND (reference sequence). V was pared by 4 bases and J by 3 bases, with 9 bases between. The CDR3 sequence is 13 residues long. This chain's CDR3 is CASSRNTDYGYTF. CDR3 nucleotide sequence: TGTGCCAGTAGTAGGAACACAGACTATGGCTACACCTTC.

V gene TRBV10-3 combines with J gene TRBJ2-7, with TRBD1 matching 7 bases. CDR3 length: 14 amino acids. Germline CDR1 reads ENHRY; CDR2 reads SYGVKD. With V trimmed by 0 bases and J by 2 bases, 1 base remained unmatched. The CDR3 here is CAISESQGAYEQYF. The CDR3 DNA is TGTGCCATCAGTGAGTCCCAGGGGGCCTACGAGCAGTACTTC.

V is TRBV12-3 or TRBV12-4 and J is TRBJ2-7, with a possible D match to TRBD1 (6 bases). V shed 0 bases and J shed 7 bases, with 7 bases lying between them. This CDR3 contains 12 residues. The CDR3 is CASSLAQGEQYF. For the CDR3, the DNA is TGTGCCAGCAGTTTAGCGCAGGGGGAGCAGTACTTC.

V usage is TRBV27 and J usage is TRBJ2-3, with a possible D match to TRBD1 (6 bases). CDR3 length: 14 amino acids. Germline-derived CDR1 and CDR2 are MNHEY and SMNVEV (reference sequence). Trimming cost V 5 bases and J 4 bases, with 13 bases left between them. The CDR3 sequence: CASSPNRAADTQYF. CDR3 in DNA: TGTGCCAGCAGTCCCAACAGGGCTGCAGATACGCAGTATTTT.

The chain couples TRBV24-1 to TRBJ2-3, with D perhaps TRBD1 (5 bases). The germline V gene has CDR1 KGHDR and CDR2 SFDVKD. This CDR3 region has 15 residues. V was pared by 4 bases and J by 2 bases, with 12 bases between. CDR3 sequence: CATSDPGSPTDTQYF. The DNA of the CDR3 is TGTGCCACCAGTGACCCAGGGTCACCCACAGATACGCAGTATTTT.

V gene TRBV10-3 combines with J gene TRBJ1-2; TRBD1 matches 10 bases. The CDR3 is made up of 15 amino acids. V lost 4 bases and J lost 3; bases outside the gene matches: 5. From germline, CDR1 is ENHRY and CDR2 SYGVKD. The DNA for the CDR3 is TGTGCCATCAGTGGCGGACAGGGGGGCGACTATGGCTACACCTTC. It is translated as CAISGGQGGDYGYTF.

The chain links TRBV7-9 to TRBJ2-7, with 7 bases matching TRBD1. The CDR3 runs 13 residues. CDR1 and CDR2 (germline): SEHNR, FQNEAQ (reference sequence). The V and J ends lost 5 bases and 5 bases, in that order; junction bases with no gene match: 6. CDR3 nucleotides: TGTGCCAGCAGCGTCACTACAGGGGACGAGCAGTACTTC. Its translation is CASSVTTGDEQYF.

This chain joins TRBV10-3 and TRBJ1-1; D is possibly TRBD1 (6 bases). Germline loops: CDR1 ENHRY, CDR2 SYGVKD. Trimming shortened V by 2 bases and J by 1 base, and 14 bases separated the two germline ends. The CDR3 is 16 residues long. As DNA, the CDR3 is TGTGCCATCAGTGAGATTCACACAGGGTGGAACACTGAAGCTTTCTTT. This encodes CAISEIHTGWNTEAFF.

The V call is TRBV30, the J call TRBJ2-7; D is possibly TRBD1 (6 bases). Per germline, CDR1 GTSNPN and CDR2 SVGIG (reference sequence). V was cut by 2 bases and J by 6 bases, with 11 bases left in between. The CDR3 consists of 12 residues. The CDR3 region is CAWSTTGFEQYF. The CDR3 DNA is TGTGCCTGGAGTACCACAGGGTTCGAGCAGTACTTC.